This TCR beta chain was retrieved from a study of blood T cells in healthy people across ages. Overall study: There was about one barcoded beta molecule captured by template switching per two T cells.

A second PCR, run for roughly 7 to 11 cycles, used a sample-barcoded 5' primer plus a J-beta primer mix. All samples yielded 3 million or more CDR3-containing paired-end reads. MiXCR was run by TCRdb on the 5' RACE reads, yielding one entry per CDR3 protein. Of about 560,000 distinct CDR3 sequences in the sample, 25% to 35% were seen once. CDR3 length: 15 residues. Trimming removed 4 bases at V and 3 bases at J, with 13 bases between. The germline V gene has CDR1 LGHDT and CDR2 YNNKEL (reference sequence). Collection of around 10 milliliters of peripheral blood was performed for each donor. This clonotype was detected a few times. This sample also appeared in a second study, on T cells of mothers and their children. That work states: Overlap in related mother-child pairs always slightly exceeded unrelated pairs, never significantly.

The receptor comes from a boy aged 2 to 10 in good health. Sequencing was performed on blood. This chain joins TRBV3-1 and TRBJ2-1; tentative D call: TRBD2 (7 bases). CDR3 in amino acids: CASSPLGGGYNEQFF. The CDR3 region has the DNA TGTGCCAGCAGCCCGCTAGGGGGGGGCTACAATGAGCAGTTCTTC.